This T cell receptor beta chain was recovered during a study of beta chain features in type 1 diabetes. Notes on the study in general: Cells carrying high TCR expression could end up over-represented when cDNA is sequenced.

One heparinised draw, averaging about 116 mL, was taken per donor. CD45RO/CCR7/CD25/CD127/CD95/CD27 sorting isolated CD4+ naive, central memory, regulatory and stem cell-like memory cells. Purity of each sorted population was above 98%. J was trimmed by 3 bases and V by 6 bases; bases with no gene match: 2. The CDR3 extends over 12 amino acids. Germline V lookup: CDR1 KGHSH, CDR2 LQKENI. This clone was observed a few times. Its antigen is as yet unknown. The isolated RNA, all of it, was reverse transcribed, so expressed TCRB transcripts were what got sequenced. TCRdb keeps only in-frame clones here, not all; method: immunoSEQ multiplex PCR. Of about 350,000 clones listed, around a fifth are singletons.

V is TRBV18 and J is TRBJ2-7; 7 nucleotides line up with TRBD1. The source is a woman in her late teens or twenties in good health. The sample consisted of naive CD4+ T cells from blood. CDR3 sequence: CASSWDSYEQYF. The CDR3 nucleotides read TGTGCCAGCTCCTGGGACAGCTACGAGCAGTACTTC.